This entry lists 4 T cell receptor beta chains sequenced from one sample in a study of T cell changes during pregnancy in multiple sclerosis. The method was immunoSEQ multiplex PCR; TCRdb's version includes in-frame clones alone and lacks a portion of them. The table shows some 29,000 clones, with 89% occurring only once. The sequencing here drew on CD4+ T cells from peripheral blood mononuclear cells, taken in the first trimester of pregnancy. The receptors stem from a female donor in good health, enrolled as a control in a pregnancy study.

V usage is TRBV11-3 and J usage is TRBJ2-3; no clear D gene. V was cut by 8 bases and J by 2 bases, with 11 bases left in between. CDR1 and CDR2 from the germline V gene are SGHNT and YENEEA. The CDR3 covers 13 residues. The CDR3: CASAAYFTDTQYF. CDR3 in DNA: TGTGCCAGCGCGGCCTACTTCACAGATACGCAGTATTTT.

The chain recombines TRBV6-5 with TRBJ1-2; no firm D call. In germline, CDR1 is MNHEY, CDR2 SVGAGI. This CDR3 region has 15 residues. Trimming cost V 0 bases and J 5 bases, with 13 bases left between them. Written as DNA, the CDR3 is TGTGCCAGCAGTTACTCCTCTCTCGCGGAATATGGCTACACCTTC. Protein: CASSYSSLAEYGYTF.

V usage is TRBV9 and J usage is TRBJ1-1, with a possible D match to TRBD1 (5 bases). The CDR3 is 13 residues long. Germline assignment: CDR1 SGDLS and CDR2 YYNGEE. V shed 4 bases and J shed 1 base, with 8 bases lying between them. The DNA of the CDR3 is TGTGCCAGCAGCCGGGGGGGGAACACTGAAGCTTTCTTT. Its translation: CASSRGGNTEAFF.

The count of this clone is one. The chain employs TRBV27 and TRBJ2-7; 7 positions match TRBD1. The J segment lost 5 bases and the V segment lost 6 bases, leaving 10 bases of the junction unmatched. The germline V gene encodes CDR1 MNHEY and CDR2 SMNVEV (reference sequence). This CDR3 has 14 amino acids. This CDR3 reads CASSRGEGAHEQYF. The CDR3 coding sequence is TGTGCCAGCAGCCGGGGAGAGGGGGCCCACGAGCAGTACTTC.